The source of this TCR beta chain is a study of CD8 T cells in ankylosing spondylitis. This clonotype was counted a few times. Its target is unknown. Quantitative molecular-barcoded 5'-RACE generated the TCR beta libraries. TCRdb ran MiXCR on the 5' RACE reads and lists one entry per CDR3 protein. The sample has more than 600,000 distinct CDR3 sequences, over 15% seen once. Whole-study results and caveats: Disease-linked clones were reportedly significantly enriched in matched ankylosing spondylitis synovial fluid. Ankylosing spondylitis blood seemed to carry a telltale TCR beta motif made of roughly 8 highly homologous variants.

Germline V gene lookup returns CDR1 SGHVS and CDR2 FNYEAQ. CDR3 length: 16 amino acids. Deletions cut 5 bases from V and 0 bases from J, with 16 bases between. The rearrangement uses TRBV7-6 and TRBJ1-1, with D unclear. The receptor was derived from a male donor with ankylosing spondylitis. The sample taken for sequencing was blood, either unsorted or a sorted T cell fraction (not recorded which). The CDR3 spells CASSPEGGTLNTEAFF. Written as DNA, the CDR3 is TGTGCCAGCAGCCCTGAGGGTGGCACCCTGAACACTGAAGCTTTCTTT.